This T cell receptor (beta chain) is from a study of blood T cell repertoires in COVID-19. This clone was found once. Sequencing used immunoSEQ multiplex PCR; TCRdb keeps in-frame clones, though not all of them. The table lists approximately 75,000 clones, around 84% of them singletons. The CDR3 extends over 12 amino acids. Germline assignment: CDR1 MDHEN and CDR2 SYDVKM. V was cut by 7 bases and J by 4 bases, with 11 bases left in between. This sequence joins TRBV28 and TRBJ2-7; weak D call: TRBD1 (6 bases). This sequence was found in a woman aged 45-65 years with acute or convalescent COVID-19. Sequenced input: peripheral blood. DNA of the CDR3: TGTGCCAGCATCGGACAGTTGTACGAGCAGTACTTC. Protein product: CASIGQLYEQYF. Filled out from reference TRBV28 and TRBJ2-7, the complete variable domain reads DVKVTQSSRYLVKRTGEKVFLECVQDMDHENMFWYRQDPGLGLRLIYFSYDVKMKEKGDIPEGYSVSREKKERFSLILESASTNQTSMYLCASIGQLYEQYFGPGTRLTVT.